The 17 T cell receptor beta chains below all came from one sample that was sequenced in a study of T cell responses to AZD1222 COVID-19 vaccine. Produced via immunoSEQ multiplex PCR; TCRdb's table is partial and in-frame only. Among around 87,000 clones, approximately 91% were seen once, and the ten largest hold 20% to 25%. The material was peripheral blood, obtained on day 0 of AZD1222 vaccination. These receptors all come from an adult in good health.

The rearrangement links TRBV6-2 or TRBV6-3 to TRBJ1-3, with D uncertain. Trimming removed 5 bases from V and 0 bases from J, with 8 bases in between. The germline gives CDR1 MNHEY, CDR2 SVGEGT. CDR3 length: 14 amino acids. This CDR3 is CASSDHSSGNTIYF. As DNA, the CDR3 is TGTGCCAGCAGTGACCATTCCTCTGGAAACACCATATATTTT.

This clone was seen only a few times. V usage is TRBV9 and J usage is TRBJ1-3, with D possibly being TRBD1 (5 bases). Deletions cut 3 bases from V and 0 bases from J, with 25 bases between. The CDR3 totals 20 residues. The germline V gene has CDR1 SGDLS and CDR2 YYNGEE. For the CDR3, the DNA is TGTGCCAGCAGCGCCACGGGACTTACTACAACTCTTCTCTCTGGAAACACCATATATTTT. This sequence encodes CASSATGLTTTLLSGNTIYF.

This chain uses TRBV29-1 with TRBJ2-5; 13 nucleotides agree with TRBD2. The CDR3 spans 15 residues. J gave up 2 bases and V 5 bases, and 5 bases lay outside the gene matches. Germline assignment: CDR1 SQVTM and CDR2 ANQGSEA. This CDR3 reads CSVWTSGGRQETQYF. The CDR3 DNA reads TGCAGCGTTTGGACTAGCGGGGGTAGGCAAGAGACCCAGTACTTC. The full variable domain, rest sourced from reference TRBV29-1 and TRBJ2-5, is SAVISQKPSRDICQRGTSLTIQCQVDSQVTMMFWYRQQPGQSLTLIATANQGSEATYESGFVIDKFPISRPNLTFSTLTVSNMSPEDSSIYLCSVWTSGGRQETQYFGPGTRLLVL.

This chain connects TRBV5-1 to TRBJ2-7; tentative D call: TRBD1 (5 bases). CDR1 and CDR2 from the germline V gene are SGHRS and YFSETQ. The CDR3 length is 14 residues. Trimming shortened V by 4 bases and J by 2 bases, and 13 bases separated the two germline ends. CDR3: CASSRTTDTYEQYF. CDR3 DNA: TGCGCCAGCAGCCGGACGACAGATACCTACGAGCAGTACTTC.

This chain links TRBV29-1 with TRBJ2-7, with unresolved D. The CDR3 contains 11 residues. Germline CDR1 reads SQVTM; CDR2 reads ANQGSEA. Trimming pared 5 bases from V and 6 bases from J, leaving 11 bases between. The DNA of the CDR3 is TGCAGCGTTCACAGTTCCGGCGAGCAGTACTTC. Protein: CSVHSSGEQYF.

This clone was seen once. V is TRBV6-5 and J is TRBJ1-3; D unresolved. Germline V gives CDR1 MNHEY, CDR2 SVGAGI. The germline V and J ends were trimmed by 5 bases and 9 bases, with 20 bases remaining between them. The CDR3 spans 15 residues. Written as DNA, the CDR3 is TGTGCCAGCAGTCAACTAGGTCGTGGGATTTCCACCATATATTTT. Translated, it gives CASSQLGRGISTIYF.

The chain is built from TRBV7-9 and TRBJ2-1; 10 nucleotides align to TRBD2. The CDR3 runs 16 residues. Germline CDR1 and CDR2: SEHNR and FQNEAQ (reference sequence). The trim removed 0 bases at V and 4 bases at J, leaving 3 bases unmatched. CDR3: CASSLAPSGGYNEQFF. The CDR3 DNA reads as TGTGCCAGCAGCTTAGCTCCTAGCGGGGGATACAATGAGCAGTTCTTC.

The CDR3 sequence: CASSLSLGRSTYEQYF. The CDR3 coding sequence is TGTGCCAGCAGTTTATCCTTAGGCAGATCTACCTACGAGCAGTACTTC. The V call is TRBV27, the J call TRBJ2-7; D unclear. Germline-derived CDR1 and CDR2 are MNHEY and SMNVEV (reference sequence). The germline V and J ends were trimmed by 0 bases and 2 bases, with 14 bases remaining between them. The CDR3 is 16 amino acids.

The rearrangement uses TRBV19 and TRBJ1-5; D perhaps matches TRBD1 (5 bases). The CDR3 contains 15 residues. V was trimmed by 3 bases and J by 1 base, leaving 10 bases between them. CDR1 LNHDA and CDR2 SQIVND come from the germline V gene (reference sequence). As DNA, the CDR3 is TGTGCCAGTAGTATCAGGGAAAGAAGCAATCAGCCCCAGCATTTT. This translates into CASSIRERSNQPQHF.

This clone showed up just once. The chain joins TRBV14 to TRBJ1-2; tentatively, D is TRBD1 (6 bases). The V end lost 2 bases, the J end lost 3 bases, and 16 bases lay between the germline ends. The V gene's germline CDR1 is SGHDN and CDR2 FVKESK. The CDR3 consists of 16 residues. This chain's CDR3 is CASSQRIQTGDYGYTF. The CDR3 coding sequence is TGTGCCAGCAGCCAAAGAATACAGACAGGAGACTATGGCTACACCTTC.

The gene calls are TRBV10-3 and TRBJ1-5; D is possibly TRBD1 (5 bases). Germline V gives CDR1 ENHRY, CDR2 SYGVKD. The CDR3 is 12 amino acids. Trimming pared 10 bases from V and 3 bases from J, leaving 10 bases between. CDR3 sequence reads: CATQGYNQPQHF. CDR3 DNA: TGTGCCACCCAGGGTTACAATCAGCCCCAGCATTTT.

The V and J genes are TRBV9 and TRBJ2-5; D is possibly TRBD2 (7 bases). V was pared by 2 bases and J by 5 bases, with 16 bases between. The CDR3 runs to 15 residues. Germline V lookup: CDR1 SGDLS, CDR2 YYNGEE. For the CDR3, the DNA is TGTGCCAGCAGCGTCGAGGGGGGGCTCCTTGAGACCCAGTACTTC. This translates into CASSVEGGLLETQYF.

The chain recombines TRBV2 with TRBJ2-2; 7 nucleotides match TRBD1. The germline V gene encodes CDR1 SNHLY and CDR2 FYNNEI. Unmatched junction bases numbered 3, after V lost 8 bases and J lost 0 bases. The CDR3 is 14 amino acids. The CDR3 bases are TGTGCCAGCGAGGACAGGTCGAACACCGGGGAGCTGTTTTTT. Its protein is CASEDRSNTGELFF.

The chain is built from TRBV6-5 and TRBJ1-4, with TRBD1 matching over 7 bases. Germline V gene data show CDR1 as MNHEY and CDR2 as SVGAGI. The CDR3 totals 15 residues. Trimming at V came to 2 bases and at J to 3 bases, leaving 3 bases not matched to a gene. Here the CDR3 reads CASSYGDSPNEKLFF. The CDR3 region has the DNA TGTGCCAGCAGTTACGGGGACAGTCCTAATGAAAAACTGTTTTTT.

The chain uses TRBV5-4 and TRBJ2-3; D possibly corresponds to TRBD2 (5 bases). Trimming took off 4 bases at V and 3 bases at J, with 9 bases between the two ends. Germline CDR1 is SGHNT and CDR2 is YYREEE (reference sequence). The CDR3 is 13 amino acids. The CDR3 DNA reads TGTGCCAGCAGCCTTGGGAGTACAGATACGCAGTATTTT. Translation: CASSLGSTDTQYF.

This chain joins TRBV9 and TRBJ2-5; a possible D gene is TRBD1 (5 bases). This CDR3 is built from 12 residues. V lost 7 bases to trimming and J lost 5 bases, with 12 bases between them. Germline CDR1 reads SGDLS; CDR2 reads YYNGEE. The CDR3 DNA follows: TGTGCCAGCGTCAGGGATACGGAGACCCAGTACTTC. This codes for CASVRDTETQYF.

The V gene is TRBV7-9, the J gene TRBJ1-2; maybe TRBD1 (5 bases). V was trimmed by 5 bases and J by 1 base, leaving 14 bases between them. This CDR3 region has 15 residues. The V gene's germline CDR1 is SEHNR and CDR2 FQNEAQ (reference sequence). The CDR3 loop reads CASSVWGISNYGYTF. In DNA form, the CDR3 reads TGTGCCAGCAGCGTATGGGGGATCAGTAACTATGGCTACACCTTC.